Following are 22 T cell receptor beta chains from one sample sequenced in a study of T cells in Graves' hyperthyroidism and ophthalmopathy (dated by TCRdb to the late 2010s). Library construction relied on multiplex PCR. Sequencing relied on an Illumina HiSeq 2000. The TCR beta CDR3 regions were amplified from RNA transcripts. The first round of RT-PCR for the TCR CDR3 was performed with the HTBI primer set and the Qiagen OneStep RT-PCR kit. TCRdb applied fastp at Q25 and MiXCR to the public reads, then kept only in-frame beta chains. Rows merge per CDR3 protein into single entries with the most common DNA and genes. Across this sample there are around 690,000 distinct CDR3 sequences, with approximately 15% seen only once. About a sixth of the sample is taken by the ten largest. What was sequenced was blood. These TCRs come from a man aged 45-60 years with Graves' hyperthyroidism.

The rearrangement links TRBV6-1 to TRBJ2-3, with 11 bases fitting TRBD2. The CDR3 has 17 amino acids. Per germline, CDR1 MNHNS and CDR2 SASEGT. V lost 3 bases, J lost 4 bases, and 9 bases stayed unmatched. CDR3 nucleotides: TGTGCCAGCAGTGACCAACTAGCGGGAGTTGGCGCAGATACGCAGTATTTT. This encodes CASSDQLAGVGADTQYF.

This chain connects TRBV20-1 to TRBJ1-6; weak D call: TRBD1 (6 bases). The CDR3 length is 14 residues. Germline CDR1 DFQATT, CDR2 SNEGSKA (reference sequence). The V end lost 1 base, the J end lost 8 bases, and 12 bases lay between the germline ends. The CDR3 DNA is TGCAGTGCTAGAGTGGGGGGCCTGGATTCACCCCTCCACTTT. Translating gives CSARVGGLDSPLHF.

The count of this clonotype is one. Possible read error: a much larger clone is one base away. The gene calls are TRBV12-3 or TRBV12-4 and TRBJ2-2, with a tentative D call TRBD2 (5 bases). The CDR3 is 14 residues long. This chain's CDR3 is CASSLAGATGEPFF. DNA of the CDR3: TGTGCCAGCAGTTTAGCGGGAGCCACCGGGGAGCCGTTTTTT.

This clonotype has a handful of counts. The chain is built from TRBV28 and TRBJ2-7; D is ambiguous. V lost 8 bases to trimming and J lost 4 bases, with 18 bases between them. The length of the CDR3 is 14 residues. Germline V lookup: CDR1 MDHEN, CDR2 SYDVKM. DNA for the CDR3: TGTGCCAGCTCACCGGTTCCAGAAGGATACGAGCAGTACTTC. Amino acid sequence: CASSPVPEGYEQYF.

This clonotype was detected only a few times. This chain connects TRBV28 to TRBJ2-7, with D tentatively TRBD1 (5 bases). The germline V and J ends were trimmed by 5 bases and 3 bases, with 11 bases remaining between them. CDR1 and CDR2 from the germline V gene are MDHEN and SYDVKM. There are 13 residues in the CDR3. The CDR3 loop is CASSLRVIYEQYF. The CDR3 bases are TGTGCCAGCAGTCTCAGGGTAATCTACGAGCAGTACTTC. The complete variable domain, with remaining parts taken from reference TRBV28 and TRBJ2-7, reads DVKVTQSSRYLVKRTGEKVFLECVQDMDHENMFWYRQDPGLGLRLIYFSYDVKMKEKGDIPEGYSVSREKKERFSLILESASTNQTSMYLCASSLRVIYEQYFGPGTRLTVT.

There are a few counts of this clonotype. CDR3 in DNA: TGTGCCAGTAGTATCACCAGGGGAGAGCAGCCCCAGCATTTT. It yields the protein CASSITRGEQPQHF. This rearrangement joins TRBV19 to TRBJ1-5, with D tentatively TRBD1 (6 bases). The CDR3 is made up of 14 amino acids. Germline assignment: CDR1 LNHDA and CDR2 SQIVND (reference sequence). V gave up 3 bases and J gave up 7 bases, with 13 bases separating them. Full variable domain (missing parts from reference TRBV19 and TRBJ1-5): DGGITQSPKYLFRKEGQNVTLSCEQNLNHDAMYWYRQDPGQGLRLIYYSQIVNDFQKGDIAEGYSVSREKKESFPLTVTSAQKNPTAFYLCASSITRGEQPQHFGDGTRLSIL.

The sample holds a few counts of this clonotype. This chain uses TRBV7-8 with TRBJ2-7; possibly TRBD2 for D (5 bases). This CDR3 is 15 amino acids long. Germline loops: CDR1 SGHVS, CDR2 FQNEAQ. V dropped 2 bases and J dropped 0 bases, with 11 bases sitting between them. The CDR3 protein is CASSLRGLPSYEQYF. The CDR3 bases are TGTGCCAGCAGCTTAAGAGGGCTTCCCTCCTACGAGCAGTACTTC.

This clonotype was counted a few times. The V and J genes are TRBV19 and TRBJ2-7; D unclear. Germline-derived CDR1 and CDR2 are LNHDA and SQIVND (reference sequence). The CDR3 has 13 residues. Trimming removed 3 bases at V and 0 bases at J, with 6 bases between. The chain's CDR3 is CASSISSSYEQYF. As DNA, the CDR3 is TGTGCCAGTAGTATCTCCAGCTCCTACGAGCAGTACTTC.

Many counts were recorded for this clonotype. This chain links TRBV27 with TRBJ2-5; 8 bases are shared with TRBD1. CDR1 and CDR2 (germline): MNHEY, SMNVEV (reference sequence). The CDR3 is 16 amino acids. Trimming at V came to 3 bases and at J to 2 bases, leaving 8 bases not matched to a gene. The DNA of the CDR3 is TGTGCCAGCAGTTTTCTTGGGACAGGCGTACAAGAGACCCAGTACTTC. This codes for CASSFLGTGVQETQYF.

This clonotype was detected many times. The V and J genes are TRBV12-3 or TRBV12-4 and TRBJ2-3; D is possibly TRBD2 (5 bases). V shed 1 base and J shed 0 bases, with 11 bases lying between them. This CDR3 region has 16 residues. CDR3 loop: CASSLGASPSTDTQYF. The CDR3 bases are TGTGCCAGCAGTTTAGGGGCTAGCCCGAGCACAGATACGCAGTATTTT.

Ten or more counts support this clonotype. The V gene is TRBV29-1, the J gene TRBJ2-2; 10 positions match TRBD1. CDR1 and CDR2 from the germline V gene are SQVTM and ANQGSEA. V lost 3 bases, J lost 3 bases, and 4 bases stayed unmatched. The CDR3 contains 15 residues. The CDR3 loop is CSVEDGTGDTGELFF. For the CDR3, the DNA is TGCAGCGTTGAGGACGGGACAGGGGACACCGGGGAGCTGTTTTTT.

This clonotype was observed many times. The V call is TRBV27, the J call TRBJ1-1; tentative D call: TRBD1 (6 bases). V gave up 9 bases and J gave up 1 base, with 12 bases separating them. This CDR3 spans 13 amino acids. Germline V lookup: CDR1 MNHEY, CDR2 SMNVEV (reference sequence). DNA for the CDR3: TGTGCCAGTGGCGCACAGGGGAACACTGAAGCTTTCTTT. It is translated as CASGAQGNTEAFF.

V is TRBV12-3 or TRBV12-4 and J is TRBJ1-2; the match to TRBD1 covers 10 bases. This CDR3 region has 16 residues. Trimming cost V 7 bases and J 6 bases; bases outside gene matches: 14. CDR3 DNA sequence: TGTGCCAGCACTTTTGGTCCGGGACAGGGGATAGATGGCTACACCTTC. Its translation is CASTFGPGQGIDGYTF.

This clonotype was counted ten times or more. CDR3: CAISESTSGRAYEQYF. CDR3 nucleotides: TGTGCCATCAGTGAGTCGACTAGCGGGAGGGCTTACGAGCAGTACTTC. The J gene is TRBJ2-7, the V gene TRBV10-3; 14 nucleotides agree with TRBD2. The CDR3 totals 16 residues. V lost 0 bases and J lost 4; bases outside the gene matches: 2. Germline lookup yields CDR1 ENHRY and CDR2 SYGVKD.

Concerning this clonotype: Since a much larger clone is just one base distant, this may be a read error. The chain is built from TRBV7-2 and TRBJ2-5; perhaps D is TRBD1 or TRBD2 (5 bases each). Per the germline V gene, CDR1 is SGHTA and CDR2 is FQGNSA. The CDR3 consists of 12 residues. The CDR3 DNA sequence: TGTGCCAGCAGCTTTGGGACCGAGACCCAGTGCTTC. It encodes CASSFGTETQCF.

The chain is built from TRBV9 and TRBJ2-2; perhaps D is TRBD1 or TRBD2 (6 bases each). Germline V gene data show CDR1 as SGDLS and CDR2 as YYNGEE. The V end was cut by 4 bases, the J end by 0 bases, with 16 bases between. This CDR3 comprises 17 residues. The CDR3 bases are TGTGCCAGCAGCCCGAGGGGGGCCGGAGCGAACACCGGGGAGCTGTTTTTT. Amino acid sequence: CASSPRGAGANTGELFF.

The chain joins TRBV5-6 to TRBJ1-1, with unresolved D. Trimming removed 5 bases at V and 7 bases at J, with 18 bases between. CDR1 and CDR2 from the germline V gene are SGHDT and YYEEEE. The CDR3 is made up of 14 amino acids. The DNA of the CDR3 is TGTGCCAGCAGTTTCCGGACCTCGATCGGTGAAGCTTTCTTT. Its translation is CASSFRTSIGEAFF.

In its sample, this clonotype was seen many times. This sequence joins TRBV30 and TRBJ2-1, with D possibly TRBD1 on 5 matching bases. This CDR3 region has 15 residues. Germline V lookup: CDR1 GTSNPN, CDR2 SVGIG (reference sequence). V was clipped by 3 bases and J by 8 bases, with 20 bases between them. CDR3 protein: CAWSGESRVIYEQFF. Here the CDR3 DNA reads TGTGCCTGGAGCGGAGAGAGCAGGGTAATCTATGAGCAGTTCTTC.

The rearrangement joins TRBV19 to TRBJ2-7; unclear D gene. Germline CDR1 reads LNHDA; CDR2 reads SQIVND (reference sequence). The CDR3 sequence is 13 residues long. V was shortened by 9 bases and J by 0 bases, with 12 bases between the two germline ends. The CDR3 coding sequence is TGTGCCAGGTGGATCCCCGACTCCTACGAGCAGTACTTC. Its protein product is CARWIPDSYEQYF.

As regards this clonotype: The junction differs from germline at one of its ends, possibly a read error. This chain joins TRBV6-1 and TRBJ1-3; 8 nucleotides agree with TRBD1. The CDR3 has 16 amino acids. CDR1 is MNHNS, CDR2 SASEGT, per germline. CDR3: CASSPDDRGSGNTTYF. As DNA, the CDR3 is TGTGCCAGCAGCCCTGACGACAGGGGCTCTGGAAACACCACATATTTT.

Ten or more counts support this clonotype. As DNA, the CDR3 is TGCGCCAGCAGTGTTCTACCGGGACAGGCAGGGTCCACAGATACGCAGTATTTT. It codes for CASSVLPGQAGSTDTQYF. This chain links TRBV10-2 with TRBJ2-3, with 8 bases fitting TRBD1. V dropped 4 bases and J dropped 2; count of bases not matched to a gene: 14. CDR1 and CDR2 (germline): WSHSY, SAAADI. The CDR3 spans 18 residues.

This clonotype has only a few counts. The chain couples TRBV5-1 to TRBJ1-1; D call uncertain. V shed 2 bases and J shed 3 bases, with 8 bases lying between them. The germline CDR1 and CDR2 sequences are SGHRS and YFSETQ. This CDR3 is 13 amino acids long. The CDR3 region has the DNA TGCGCCAGCAGCTTCCGGCGGGACACTGAAGCTTTCTTT. Encoded protein: CASSFRRDTEAFF.